Listed below are T cell receptor beta chains from one sample, sequenced in a study of sequential checkpoint blockade in melanoma. The method was immunoSEQ multiplex PCR; TCRdb's version includes in-frame clones alone and lacks a portion of them. The sample consists of about 25,000 clones, 60% to 80% of them appearing once. Here the sequenced sample was CD8+ T cells sorted from blood (inferred from file names), taken from a patient given nivolumab and ipilimumab in sequence. These receptors were taken from a human donor with melanoma. CDR3s include the opening cysteine and the closing phenylalanine or tryptophan. Fields, in order: CDR3 protein, clone size, V gene. Where a row states a size, it is once, few, many or the class of an expanded clone; other rows omit it.

CDR3aa: CASRKAGGETQYF
abundance: -
v_gene: TRBV27

CDR3aa: CSGEGGRVAEQFF
abundance: few
v_gene: TRBV29-1

CDR3aa: CASSQESDTEAFF
abundance: -
v_gene: TRBV4-2

CDR3aa: CASSPSGGFYEQYF
abundance: -
v_gene: TRBV5-1

CDR3aa: CASSLAGPAYEQYF
abundance: -
v_gene: TRBV5-1

CDR3aa: CASKSGGATDTQYF
abundance: -
v_gene: TRBV6-4

CDR3aa: CASSFFPYEQYF
abundance: medium-sized
v_gene: TRBV28

CDR3aa: CASSPTIITPEAFF
abundance: -
v_gene: TRBV7-8

CDR3aa: CASREAGDSMGGTEAFF
abundance: -
v_gene: TRBV6-4

CDR3aa: CASSFNGVGQGDNEQFF
abundance: -
v_gene: TRBV7-9

CDR3aa: CASSFLTGGQNFGFF
abundance: -
v_gene: TRBV6-1

CDR3aa: CASLEVGLAGAGELFF
abundance: -
v_gene: TRBV27

CDR3aa: CAISEPDNEQFF
abundance: -
v_gene: TRBV10-3

CDR3aa: CASSHNVGANEKLFF
abundance: -
v_gene: TRBV4-1

CDR3aa: CATLLATGELFF
abundance: -
v_gene: TRBV6-4

CDR3aa: CAISTGTGTGYTF
abundance: once
v_gene: TRBV10-3

CDR3aa: CASGLQGDYGYTF
abundance: -
v_gene: TRBV27

CDR3aa: CASSFGLGGVLGTQYF
abundance: -
v_gene: TRBV5-6

CDR3aa: CASSIDSGQYNEQFF
abundance: -
v_gene: TRBV19

CDR3aa: CASSVATSGATDTQYF
abundance: -
v_gene: TRBV2

CDR3aa: CASSQGDKTNSPLHF
abundance: -
v_gene: TRBV4-3

CDR3aa: CASSDREMATDTQYF
abundance: few
v_gene: TRBV27

CDR3aa: CASSYSKGTDTQYF
abundance: -
v_gene: TRBV6-5

CDR3aa: CATSTLSSYNEQFF
abundance: -
v_gene: TRBV28

CDR3aa: CASSGQGAYGYTF
abundance: -
v_gene: TRBV7-9

CDR3aa: CASSDYGTGDGYTF
abundance: few
v_gene: TRBV19

CDR3aa: CASSQVHGVAGGSYNEQFF
abundance: -
v_gene: TRBV4-2

CDR3aa: CASSQMTGSYEQYF
abundance: -
v_gene: TRBV4-3

CDR3aa: CACTLLDRAPGELFF
abundance: -
v_gene: TRBV30

CDR3aa: CASSLVGPDTQYF
abundance: -
v_gene: TRBV7-8

CDR3aa: CASSSQAISGNTIYF
abundance: once
v_gene: TRBV11-2

CDR3aa: CASSQDSGRSSYEQYF
abundance: -
v_gene: TRBV4-1

CDR3aa: CATSRDQRSGANVLTF
abundance: -
v_gene: TRBV15

CDR3aa: CASSLAVNSPLHF
abundance: -
v_gene: TRBV7-3

CDR3aa: CASELSGLSYEQYF
abundance: -
v_gene: TRBV6-6

CDR3aa: CASSFPLGGEDTGELFF
abundance: -
v_gene: TRBV7-9

CDR3aa: CASSLLQGNNSPLHF
abundance: -
v_gene: TRBV28

CDR3aa: CASSLTRVLTGELFF
abundance: -
v_gene: TRBV4-3

CDR3aa: CASTQTGGGVSNQPQHF
abundance: medium-sized
v_gene: TRBV7-9

CDR3aa: CASSLAAGQGNGYTF
abundance: -
v_gene: TRBV5-6

CDR3aa: CASSGSSGSYHTNNEQFF
abundance: once
v_gene: TRBV9

CDR3aa: CASSQAGRSKETQYF
abundance: -
v_gene: TRBV4-3

CDR3aa: CASSSPATGTVVYEQYF
abundance: few
v_gene: TRBV28

CDR3aa: CASSQGQGSYEQYF
abundance: -
v_gene: TRBV4-1

CDR3aa: CASSVGTAYTDTQYF
abundance: -
v_gene: TRBV9

CDR3aa: CASSAPHGGGAWGYTF
abundance: -
v_gene: TRBV9

CDR3aa: CASSQDWTSGFYEQYF
abundance: once
v_gene: TRBV4-3

CDR3aa: CATLQAGGEDTQYF
abundance: -
v_gene: TRBV10-3

CDR3aa: CAWSYHWRECYNEQFF
abundance: -
v_gene: TRBV30

CDR3aa: CASSIVAAGNEQFF
abundance: -
v_gene: TRBV19

CDR3aa: CASTLVLRRAVRENEQFF
abundance: -
v_gene: TRBV19

CDR3aa: CASSVAGGNNEQFF
abundance: -
v_gene: TRBV9

CDR3aa: CASSVAGGSEQYF
abundance: -
v_gene: TRBV27

CDR3aa: CASSFTSGSLYEQYF
abundance: -
v_gene: TRBV6-5